The next 11 T cell receptor beta chains were all read from a single sample in a study of regulatory T cells in long-lasting Graves disease (dated by TCRdb to the early 2020s). Read against the paper, the sample's time point label means: newly diagnosed GD, antithyroid drugs for less than 3 months. For both TCR sequencing and RNA sequencing, RNA was extracted from PBMCs using TRIzol. Receptor amplification or capture employed multiplex PCR. Sequencing was performed on an Illumina HiSeq 4000. TCR beta libraries were built with iRepertoire HTBI primers and Arm-PCR amplification of CDR3 regions. TCRdb cleaned the public reads at Q25 with fastp, built clones with MiXCR and kept in-frame beta chains. Rows matching on CDR3 protein sequence are summarized as one entry with the most common DNA and genes. The sample profile shows 450,000 to 700,000 distinct CDR3 sequences; approximately 15% of them were found once. The ten largest clones represent roughly a tenth of the sample.

These data were also reused for a study on T cells in Graves' hyperthyroidism and ophthalmopathy.

Here the sequenced sample was peripheral blood mononuclear cells (PBMCs), taken at new diagnosis, from a patient treated with antithyroid drugs. The receptors derive from a man under 40 with Graves disease. Donor details come from another sample of the same person, matched by shared clones.

The table lists this clonotype with a few counts. This sequence joins TRBV5-5 and TRBJ2-3; D is perhaps TRBD1 or TRBD2 (5 bases each). Per germline, CDR1 SGHKS and CDR2 YYEKEE (reference sequence). The V end lost 2 bases, the J end lost 2 bases, and 12 bases lay between the germline ends. The CDR3 has 15 amino acids. In nucleotides, the CDR3 is TGTGCCAGCAGCTTCTCTTGGGGGAACACAGATACGCAGTATTTT. Translated: CASSFSWGNTDTQYF.

This clonotype was detected many times. The V and J genes are TRBV6-2 or TRBV6-3 and TRBJ2-2; perhaps D is TRBD1 or TRBD2 (5 bases each). This CDR3 has 15 residues. Looked up from germline, CDR1 is MNHEY and CDR2 is SVGEGT. Deletions cut 7 bases from V and 4 bases from J, with 16 bases between. The CDR3 protein is CASISLRDLTGELFF. CDR3 nucleotides: TGTGCCAGCATTAGCCTTCGGGACCTCACCGGGGAGCTGTTTTTT.

The chain is built from TRBV14 and TRBJ2-2; no reliable D call. Germline CDR1 SGHDN, CDR2 FVKESK. Trimming stripped 4 bases from V and 4 bases from J, with 10 bases between. The CDR3 runs 14 residues. The CDR3 sequence is CASSPNWVTGELFF. The DNA for the CDR3 is TGTGCCAGCAGCCCGAACTGGGTCACCGGGGAGCTGTTTTTT.

This clonotype occurred many times. The chain carries TRBV11-2 and TRBJ1-3; 7 nucleotides align to TRBD1. The CDR3 consists of 13 residues. The V and J ends lost 5 bases and 8 bases, in that order; junction bases with no gene match: 6. Germline-derived CDR1 and CDR2 are SGHAT and FQNNGV. CDR3 DNA: TGTGCCAGCAGCCTCCCCCAGGGGGACACCATATATTTT. Amino acid sequence: CASSLPQGDTIYF.

This clonotype came up many times. The chain is built from TRBV2 and TRBJ1-2, with D possibly TRBD1 on 6 matching bases. The CDR3 is 13 residues long. CDR1 and CDR2 (germline): SNHLY, FYNNEI. Trimming stripped 5 bases from V and 8 bases from J, with 15 bases between. The CDR3 DNA sequence: TGTGCCAGCAGTCGTTACAGGGAAGACGGCTACACCTTC. Amino acid sequence: CASSRYREDGYTF.

This clonotype was detected a few times. The genes are TRBV7-8 and TRBJ2-7; D not certain. The germline gives CDR1 SGHVS, CDR2 FQNEAQ. Trimming took 3 bases from V and 2 from J, leaving 11 bases between them. The CDR3 is 14 residues long. Here the CDR3 DNA reads TGTGCCAGCAGCTTGGGCAGCTTACCCTACGAGCAGTACTTC. Protein sequence: CASSLGSLPYEQYF.

Ten or more counts support this clonotype. The chain uses TRBV5-1 and TRBJ1-2; D possibly corresponds to TRBD1 (6 bases). Trimming pared 0 bases from V and 2 bases from J, leaving 8 bases between. The CDR3 extends over 14 amino acids. Germline assignment: CDR1 SGHRS and CDR2 YFSETQ. CDR3 DNA sequence: TGCGCCAGCAGCTTGGAAGGGACAAACTATGGCTACACCTTC. Protein sequence: CASSLEGTNYGYTF.

The rearrangement links TRBV6-1 to TRBJ2-7, with D possibly being TRBD2 (6 bases). Trimming pared 6 bases from V and 7 bases from J, leaving 16 bases between. Per germline, CDR1 MNHNS and CDR2 SASEGT. The CDR3 loop spans 13 amino acids. The CDR3 coding sequence is TGTGCCAGCAGGATAGTAACGGCGGGGGAGCAGTACTTC. The encoded protein is CASRIVTAGEQYF.

This clonotype was counted many times. The genes are TRBV12-3 or TRBV12-4 and TRBJ1-3; no clear D. This CDR3 spans 14 amino acids. The V and J ends lost 3 bases and 5 bases respectively, with 11 bases between them. In DNA form, the CDR3 reads TGTGCCAGCAGTTTCTTTGGTGTAAGAAACACCATATATTTT. Its translation: CASSFFGVRNTIYF.

The rearrangement joins TRBV3-1 to TRBJ1-1, with 9 nucleotides matching TRBD1. Trimming cost V 4 bases and J 11 bases; bases outside gene matches: 17. This CDR3 has 16 amino acids. Germline values: CDR1 LGHDT, CDR2 YNNKEL (reference sequence). The CDR3: CASSPGDRVRLVEAFF. The DNA for the CDR3 is TGTGCCAGCAGCCCAGGGGACAGGGTACGACTTGTCGAGGCTTTCTTT.

This clonotype was observed a handful of times. CDR3 sequence: CATSDSLGQTTNTGELFF. Written as DNA, the CDR3 is TGTGCCACCAGTGATAGCCTGGGACAGACTACGAACACCGGGGAGCTGTTTTTT. The chain employs TRBV24-1 and TRBJ2-2; 7 nucleotides line up with TRBD1. Trimming cost V 3 bases and J 0 bases; bases outside gene matches: 9. There are 18 residues in the CDR3. Germline lookup yields CDR1 KGHDR and CDR2 SFDVKD.